The 20 T cell receptor beta chains given below trace back to one sample, sequenced in a study of shared clonotypes between healthy human individuals. Profiling relied on immunoSEQ multiplex PCR, and the TCRdb table lists in-frame clones only, not all of them. The sample has fewer than 400,000 clones, around 72% seen once; the top ten hold about 9.4%. The material sequenced was memory CD4+ T cells sorted from blood. Sample subset: CD45RA-negative fraction. Receptor source: a man aged 25-40 years in good health.

The rearrangement uses TRBV4-1 and TRBJ2-2, with 8 bases matching TRBD2. The V segment lost 5 bases and the J segment 2 bases; nucleotides outside the gene matches: 7. Germline V gives CDR1 MGHRA, CDR2 YSYEKL. The CDR3 runs 16 residues. CDR3 in amino acids: CASSSSGRRNTGELFF. In nucleotides, the CDR3 is TGCGCCAGCAGCTCGAGCGGGAGACGAAACACCGGGGAGCTGTTTTTT.

This clone came up once. The rearrangement links TRBV4-1 to TRBJ2-3; no firm D call. This CDR3 region has 14 residues. Trimming cost V 0 bases and J 2 bases, with 6 bases left between them. Per germline, CDR1 MGHRA and CDR2 YSYEKL. The CDR3 DNA sequence: TGCGCCAGCAGCCAAGAAGGGTTCACAGATACGCAGTATTTT. This gives the protein CASSQEGFTDTQYF.

The rearrangement uses TRBV28 and TRBJ2-7, with D possibly TRBD2 on 5 matching bases. The length of the CDR3 is 13 residues. CDR1 is MDHEN and CDR2 is SYDVKM in the germline V gene. Trimming took off 4 bases at V and 0 bases at J, with 7 bases between the two ends. CDR3 in DNA: TGTGCCAGCAGTTCGGGGAGCTCCTACGAGCAGTACTTC. Residues: CASSSGSSYEQYF.

This clone showed up just once. The chain is built from TRBV5-1 and TRBJ2-7; TRBD1 is a possible D gene (5 bases). The CDR3 runs to 16 residues. Between the trimmed V and J ends, which lost 3 bases and 6 bases, there was a span of 22 bases. Germline V gene data show CDR1 as SGHRS and CDR2 as YFSETQ. The CDR3: CASSYTTGPIPREQYF. DNA of the CDR3: TGCGCCAGCAGCTACACTACAGGTCCTATTCCCCGCGAGCAGTACTTC.

The chain joins TRBV6-6 to TRBJ1-2; the D gene is possibly TRBD1 (6 bases). CDR3 size: 16 residues. In germline, CDR1 is MNHNY, CDR2 SVGAGI (reference sequence). Trimming left V 2 bases short and J 2 bases short, with 15 bases between. CDR3 DNA sequence: TGTGCCAGCAGTTACCTATTACAGGGCCCCAACTATGGCTACACCTTC. Translation: CASSYLLQGPNYGYTF.

This chain connects TRBV15 to TRBJ2-7; D is undetermined. In germline, CDR1 is LNHNV, CDR2 YYDKDF (reference sequence). Trimming took 3 bases from V and 0 from J, leaving 12 bases between them. The CDR3 has 15 residues. As DNA, the CDR3 is TGTGCCACCAGCAGTAGGCCCGAAAGCTCCTACGAGCAGTACTTC. Its protein product is CATSSRPESSYEQYF.

This clone was seen only a few times. The gene calls are TRBV10-1 and TRBJ1-1, with a weak D call TRBD1 (5 bases). The germline CDR1 and CDR2 sequences are WNHNN and SYGVQD (reference sequence). Trimming cost V 6 bases and J 10 bases, with 18 bases left between them. The CDR3 runs 13 residues. CDR3 residues: CASSPLGTAAAFF. For the CDR3, the DNA is TGCGCCAGCAGCCCACTCGGGACCGCGGCAGCTTTCTTT.

The chain uses TRBV4-3 and TRBJ2-2; unclear D gene. CDR3 length equals 16 residues. V lost 5 bases and J 0 bases, leaving 13 bases between the germline ends. The germline CDR1 and CDR2 sequences are LGHNA and YSLEER. This chain's CDR3 is CASSRNSVTNTGELFF. DNA for the CDR3: TGCGCCAGCAGCAGAAACAGCGTGACGAACACCGGGGAGCTGTTTTTT.

This clone was recorded only once. V usage is TRBV10-3 and J usage is TRBJ1-2; D call uncertain. The germline V and J ends were trimmed by 7 bases and 0 bases, with 15 bases remaining between them. CDR3 length equals 15 residues. CDR1 ENHRY and CDR2 SYGVKD come from the germline V gene. The CDR3 sequence: CAIKRSGYSNYGYTF. In nucleotides, the CDR3 is TGTGCCATCAAGCGTAGCGGGTACTCTAACTATGGCTACACCTTC.

This chain connects TRBV7-2 to TRBJ1-1, with 7 positions matching TRBD1. This CDR3 has 14 amino acids. J lost 1 base, V lost 5 bases, and 4 bases had no gene match. Germline V gene sequence: CDR1 SGHTA, CDR2 FQGNSA. The CDR3 bases are TGTGCCAGCAGCAAAGGGGGCCAGAACACTGAAGCTTTCTTT. This encodes CASSKGGQNTEAFF.

The chain uses TRBV28 and TRBJ2-1, with 11 bases fitting TRBD2. This CDR3 comprises 14 residues. From germline, CDR1 is MDHEN and CDR2 SYDVKM. Trimming took 8 bases from V and 1 from J; bases not matched to a gene: 1. The CDR3 DNA reads as TGTGCCAGCGGGACTAGCGGTTCCTACAATGAGCAGTTCTTC. Amino acids: CASGTSGSYNEQFF.

A remark on this clone: A read error may account for a junction end that differs from germline. This sequence joins TRBV7-7 and TRBJ2-3; D is unresolved. This CDR3 comprises 14 residues. The germline gives CDR1 SSHAT, CDR2 FNYEAQ (reference sequence). The CDR3 nucleotides read TGTGCTAGCAGCTTAGCCCCCGGAGCAGATACGCAGTATTTT. Amino acids: CASSLAPGADTQYF.

By share, this clone counts as medium-sized (0.01 to 0.1%). Other DNA sequences in this sample translate to the same CDR3. V usage is TRBV29-1 and J usage is TRBJ1-1; 8 bases match TRBD1. V lost 7 bases and J lost 0; bases outside the gene matches: 10. In germline, CDR1 is SQVTM, CDR2 ANQGSEA. CDR3 length equals 15 residues. DNA for the CDR3: TGCAGCGCTTCAGGGGGCTGGGGGATGAACACTGAAGCTTTCTTT. Amino acids: CSASGGWGMNTEAFF.

This clone was seen a single time. The V and J genes are TRBV11-3 and TRBJ1-1; TRBD1 matches at 8 bases. V shed 5 bases, J shed 5 bases, and the junction held 4 bases outside the gene matches. The CDR3 totals 13 residues. Germline values: CDR1 SGHNT, CDR2 YENEEA. In DNA, the CDR3 is TGTGCCAGCAGCCGCGACAGGGGAACTGAAGCTTTCTTT. Translating gives CASSRDRGTEAFF.

The chain is built from TRBV25-1 and TRBJ2-3, with D possibly being TRBD2 (6 bases). The length of the CDR3 is 14 residues. V dropped 3 bases and J dropped 2 bases, with 9 bases sitting between them. Germline V lookup: CDR1 MGHDK, CDR2 SYGVNS. CDR3 loop: CASSEEGITDTQYF. Written as DNA, the CDR3 is TGTGCCAGCAGTGAGGAGGGAATCACAGATACGCAGTATTTT.

The chain combines TRBV19 with TRBJ2-7; 11 bases align to TRBD1. The CDR3 is 15 residues long. V shed 5 bases, J shed 1 base, and the junction held 4 bases outside the gene matches. CDR1 is LNHDA, CDR2 SQIVND, per germline (reference sequence). The CDR3 region has the DNA TGTGCCAGTAGTGCCGGACAGGGGGCTTCCTACGAGCAGTACTTC. Its translation is CASSAGQGASYEQYF.

This clone was found a few times. V usage is TRBV5-4 and J usage is TRBJ2-5; D may be TRBD2 (6 bases). Trimming shortened V by 4 bases and J by 5 bases, and 18 bases separated the two germline ends. The germline CDR1 and CDR2 sequences are SGHNT and YYREEE (reference sequence). The CDR3 spans 15 residues. As DNA, the CDR3 is TGTGCCAGCAGCCGGGACTCCGGGGTCATGGAGACCCAGTACTTC. Translating it yields CASSRDSGVMETQYF.

This rearrangement joins TRBV2 to TRBJ2-3; maybe TRBD2 (5 bases). This CDR3 contains 14 residues. Looked up from germline, CDR1 is SNHLY and CDR2 is FYNNEI. The V end was cut by 4 bases, the J end by 3 bases, with 11 bases between. The CDR3 loop reads CASSASGETDTQYF. DNA of the CDR3: TGTGCCAGCAGTGCCTCCGGGGAGACAGATACGCAGTATTTT. Filled out from reference TRBV2 and TRBJ2-3, the complete variable domain reads EPEVTQTPSHQVTQMGQEVILRCVPISNHLYFYWYRQILGQKVEFLVSFYNNEISEKSEIFDDQFSVERPDGSNFTLKIRSTKLEDSAMYFCASSASGETDTQYFGPGTRLTVL.

V gene TRBV28 combines with J gene TRBJ2-5; tentative D call: TRBD1 (6 bases). The CDR3 is made up of 16 amino acids. V shed 2 bases and J shed 5 bases, with 18 bases lying between them. Per the germline V gene, CDR1 is MDHEN and CDR2 is SYDVKM. CDR3 nucleotide sequence: TGTGCCAGCAGTTTAAGTGGTGGTTGGGGGCGCGAGACCCAGTACTTC. Amino acids: CASSLSGGWGRETQYF.

The chain is built from TRBV28 and TRBJ2-1, with 13 positions matching TRBD2. Germline V lookup: CDR1 MDHEN, CDR2 SYDVKM. This CDR3 has 14 residues. Trimming cost V 8 bases and J 5 bases; bases outside gene matches: 3. The chain's CDR3 is CASRTSGRDNEQFF. The DNA for the CDR3 is TGTGCCAGCCGGACTAGCGGGAGAGACAATGAGCAGTTCTTC.